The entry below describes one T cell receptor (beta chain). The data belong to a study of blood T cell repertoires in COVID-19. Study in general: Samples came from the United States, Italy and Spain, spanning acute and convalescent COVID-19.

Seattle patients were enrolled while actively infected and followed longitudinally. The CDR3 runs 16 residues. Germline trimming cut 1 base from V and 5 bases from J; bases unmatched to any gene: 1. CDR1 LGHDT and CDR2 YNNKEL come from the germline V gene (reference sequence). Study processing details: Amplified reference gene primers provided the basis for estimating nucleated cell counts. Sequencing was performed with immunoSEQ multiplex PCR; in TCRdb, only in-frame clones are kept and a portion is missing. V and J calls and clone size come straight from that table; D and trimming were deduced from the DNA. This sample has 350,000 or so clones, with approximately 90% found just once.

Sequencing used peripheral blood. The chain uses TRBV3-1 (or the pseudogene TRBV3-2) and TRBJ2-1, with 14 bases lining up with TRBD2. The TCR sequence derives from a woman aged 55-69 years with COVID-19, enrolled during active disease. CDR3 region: CASSQGLAGGDNEQFF. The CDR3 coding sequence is TGTGCCAGCAGCCAAGGACTAGCGGGGGGGGACAATGAGCAGTTCTTC.